The clone carrying this T cell receptor beta chain was recorded only once. This specimen belongs to a study of control samples from healthy donors and cancer patients. CDR3 length: 15 amino acids. J lost 2 bases, V lost 4 bases, and 9 bases had no gene match. The germline V gene encodes CDR1 SQVTM and CDR2 ANQGSEA. Profiling relied on immunoSEQ multiplex PCR, and the TCRdb table lists in-frame clones only, not all of them. The sample includes under 200,000 clones, 91% of them seen just once. This sequence joins TRBV29-1 and TRBJ2-3; 7 bases fit TRBD1. Sequencing input: blood. This TCR was recovered from a woman under 40 in good health. The CDR3 reads CSVVRETGFTDTQYF. As DNA, the CDR3 is TGCAGCGTTGTCAGGGAGACAGGGTTCACAGATACGCAGTATTTT.